These 10 T cell receptor beta chains were sequenced from one sample in a study of CD8 T cells in Susac syndrome. An amount of RNA that ranged from roughly 0.5 to 1 ug was reverse transcribed with random hexamers. TCRdb reprocessed the immunoSEQ multiplex PCR reads with MiXCR, giving one entry per CDR3 protein. Of about 120,000 distinct CDR3 sequences listed, around 96% are singletons. Material for sequencing was CD4+ T cells from PBMCs. These receptor sequences come from a human donor with Susac syndrome.

This clonotype appeared once. The chain links TRBV2 to TRBJ2-1, with 7 bases matching TRBD1. The germline V gene encodes CDR1 SNHLY and CDR2 FYNNEI. This CDR3 contains 13 residues. V was clipped by 7 bases and J by 4 bases; unmatched bases: 4. CDR3 sequence: CASKGTEYNEQFF. The CDR3 coding sequence is TGTGCCAGCAAAGGGACAGAGTACAATGAGCAGTTCTTC.

This chain uses TRBV29-1 with TRBJ2-7; 9 bases align to TRBD2. The germline gives CDR1 SQVTM, CDR2 ANQGSEA. V was clipped by 6 bases and J by 5 bases; unmatched bases: 2. This CDR3 contains 11 residues. The CDR3 loop reads CSVEREDEQYF. The CDR3 bases are TGCAGCGTGGAGCGGGAGGACGAGCAGTACTTC.

Here the CDR3 reads CASSLGEGARTEAFF. CDR3 DNA: TGCGCCAGCAGCTTGGGGGAGGGGGCGCGGACTGAAGCTTTCTTT. This chain joins TRBV5-1 and TRBJ1-1; 7 bases align to TRBD1. The CDR3 is 15 amino acids. The ends lost 0 bases at V and 5 bases at J; junction bases unmatched: 7. Germline loops: CDR1 SGHRS, CDR2 YFSETQ.

This sequence joins TRBV12-3 or TRBV12-4 and TRBJ2-3, with D maybe TRBD2 (5 bases). The V end was cut by 7 bases, the J end by 2 bases, with 19 bases between. CDR3 length equals 16 residues. CDR3 in amino acids: CASTPREAENTDTQYF. The CDR3 DNA reads TGTGCCAGCACCCCCCGGGAAGCGGAGAACACAGATACGCAGTATTTT.

The chain has TRBV30 and TRBJ2-6; D remains unclear. In germline, CDR1 is GTSNPN, CDR2 SVGIG (reference sequence). The CDR3 is 16 amino acids. With 2 bases removed from V and 1 base from J, the gap between germline ends came to 12 bases. The CDR3 region has the DNA TGTGCCTGGAGTCCCACCCGAAGGTCTGGGGCCAACGTCCTGACTTTC. Translated: CAWSPTRRSGANVLTF. Full variable domain (outside the CDR3, taken from reference TRBV30 and TRBJ2-6): SQTIHQWPATLVQPVGSPLSLECTVEGTSNPNLYWYRQAAGRGLQLLFYSVGIGQISSEVPQNLSASRPQDRQFILSSKKLLLSDSGFYLCAWSPTRRSGANVLTFGAGSRLTVL.

The chain is built from TRBV19 and TRBJ1-2; 7 bases match TRBD1. J was trimmed by 2 bases and V by 9 bases; bases with no gene match: 9. The germline CDR1 and CDR2 sequences are LNHDA and SQIVND (reference sequence). This CDR3 region has 14 residues. Written as DNA, the CDR3 is TGTGCCAGCACTGCACAGGACAGGAACTATGGCTACACCTTC. Its protein product is CASTAQDRNYGYTF. Supplemented by reference TRBV19 and TRBJ1-2, the full variable domain reads DGGITQSPKYLFRKEGQNVTLSCEQNLNHDAMYWYRQDPGQGLRLIYYSQIVNDFQKGDIAEGYSVSREKKESFPLTVTSAQKNPTAFYLCASTAQDRNYGYTFGSGTRLTVV.

The CDR3 here is CASSHKNQKLFF. The CDR3 bases are TGTGCCAGCAGCCACAAAAATCAAAAACTGTTTTTT. J is TRBJ1-4 and V is TRBV3-1; D ambiguous. This CDR3 contains 12 residues. V shed 3 bases and J shed 9 bases, with 8 bases lying between them. Germline V lookup: CDR1 LGHDT, CDR2 YNNKEL (reference sequence).

CDR3: CATSDFVAGATYNEQFF. The CDR3 DNA is TGTGCCACCAGTGATTTTGTTGCGGGAGCAACCTACAATGAGCAGTTCTTC. This chain uses TRBV24-1 with TRBJ2-1, with 7 bases matching TRBD2. This CDR3 is 17 amino acids long. V dropped 1 base and J dropped 2; count of bases not matched to a gene: 7. Germline values: CDR1 KGHDR, CDR2 SFDVKD.

The CDR3 nucleotides read TGCAGCGTTTTGTCCCAACTCATGAACACTGAAGCTTTCTTT. Amino acids: CSVLSQLMNTEAFF. This chain uses TRBV29-1 with TRBJ1-1, with no clear D. Trimming removed 5 bases at V and 0 bases at J, with 13 bases between. Germline V CDR1 and CDR2: SQVTM, ANQGSEA. The CDR3 runs 14 residues.

The chain uses TRBV29-1 and TRBJ2-1, with TRBD2 as a possible D gene (5 bases). CDR1 is SQVTM, CDR2 ANQGSEA, per germline. The CDR3 covers 13 residues. V lost 7 bases to trimming and J lost 3 bases, with 13 bases between them. The CDR3 nucleotides are TGCAGCGCCGAGGGCCGCCTCTACAATGAGCAGTTCTTC. Amino acids: CSAEGRLYNEQFF.